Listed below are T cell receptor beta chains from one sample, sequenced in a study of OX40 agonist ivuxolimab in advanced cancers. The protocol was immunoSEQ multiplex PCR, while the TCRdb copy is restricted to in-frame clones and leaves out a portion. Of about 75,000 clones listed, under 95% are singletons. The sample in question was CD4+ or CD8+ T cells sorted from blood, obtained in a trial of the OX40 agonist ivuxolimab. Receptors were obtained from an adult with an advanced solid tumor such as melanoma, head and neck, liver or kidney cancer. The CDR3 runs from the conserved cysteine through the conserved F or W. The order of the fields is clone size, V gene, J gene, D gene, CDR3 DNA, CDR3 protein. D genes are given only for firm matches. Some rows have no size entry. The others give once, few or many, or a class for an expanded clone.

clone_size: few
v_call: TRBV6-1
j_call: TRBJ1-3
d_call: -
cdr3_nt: TGTGCCACCGACGTAATGGGAAACACCATATATTTT
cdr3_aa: CATDVMGNTIYF

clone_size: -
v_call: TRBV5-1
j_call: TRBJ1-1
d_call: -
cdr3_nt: TGCGCCAGCAGCGCCAGACAGAACACTGAAGCTTTCTTT
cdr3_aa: CASSARQNTEAFF

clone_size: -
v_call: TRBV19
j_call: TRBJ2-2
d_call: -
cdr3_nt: TGTGCCAGTATGAGGGGCGGGGACACCGGGGAGCTGTTTTTT
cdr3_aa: CASMRGGDTGELFF

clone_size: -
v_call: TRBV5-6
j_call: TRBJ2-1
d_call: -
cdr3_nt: TGTGCCAGCAGCCGCCTCAATGAGCAGTTCTTC
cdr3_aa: CASSRLNEQFF

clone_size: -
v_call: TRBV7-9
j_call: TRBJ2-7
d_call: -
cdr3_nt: TGTGCCAGCAGCTTCGAAGGCCCCTACGAGCAGTACTTC
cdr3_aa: CASSFEGPYEQYF

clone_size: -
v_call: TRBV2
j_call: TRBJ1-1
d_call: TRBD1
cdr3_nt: TGTGCCAGCAGTTGGGGACAGAGTGGGACTGAAGCTTTCTTT
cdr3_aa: CASSWGQSGTEAFF

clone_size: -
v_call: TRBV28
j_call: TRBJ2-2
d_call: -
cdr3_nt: TGTGCCAGCAGTGGACAAAACACCGGGGAGCTGTTTTTT
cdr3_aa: CASSGQNTGELFF

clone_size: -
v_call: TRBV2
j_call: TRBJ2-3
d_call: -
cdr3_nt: TGTGCCAGCACGAGGGCTATGGGCACAGATACGCAGTATTTT
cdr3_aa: CASTRAMGTDTQYF

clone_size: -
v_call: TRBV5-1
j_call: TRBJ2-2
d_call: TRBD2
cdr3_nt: TGCGCCAGCAGCTTGCCTAGCGGTAACACCGGGGAGCTGTTTTTT
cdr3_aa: CASSLPSGNTGELFF

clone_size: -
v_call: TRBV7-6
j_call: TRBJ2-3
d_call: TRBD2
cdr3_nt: TGTGCCAGCAGCCTCTTGACTAGCGTACCCACAGATACGCAGTATTTT
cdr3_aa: CASSLLTSVPTDTQYF

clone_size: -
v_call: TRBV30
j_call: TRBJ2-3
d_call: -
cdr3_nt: TGTGCCTGGGGGGCAGCCACAGATACGCAGTATTTT
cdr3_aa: CAWGAATDTQYF

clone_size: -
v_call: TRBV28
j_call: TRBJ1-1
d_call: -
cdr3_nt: TGTGCCAGCCCTCCGGGACACAAGAACACTGAAGCTTTCTTT
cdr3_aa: CASPPGHKNTEAFF

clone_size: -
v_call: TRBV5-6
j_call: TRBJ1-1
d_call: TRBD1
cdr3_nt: TGTGCCAGCAGCCCTCGACAGGGGATTTCTAGAGGTGAAGCTTTCTTT
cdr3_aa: CASSPRQGISRGEAFF

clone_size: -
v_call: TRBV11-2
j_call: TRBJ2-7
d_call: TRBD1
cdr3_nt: TGTGCCAGCAGCTTAGCCCGGACAGGCCCCTACGAGCAGTACTTC
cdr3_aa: CASSLARTGPYEQYF

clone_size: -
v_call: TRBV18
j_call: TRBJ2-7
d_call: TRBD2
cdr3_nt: TGTGCCAGCTCGGGCGGGGGGGCCTTATACGAGCAGTACTTC
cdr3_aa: CASSGGGALYEQYF

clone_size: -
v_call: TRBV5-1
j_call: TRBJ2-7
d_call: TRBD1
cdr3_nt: TGCGCCAGCAGCTGGGGGACAGGCTACGAGCAGTACTTC
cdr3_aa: CASSWGTGYEQYF

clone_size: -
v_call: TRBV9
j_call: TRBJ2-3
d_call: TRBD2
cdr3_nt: TGTGCCAGCAGTAGACTAGCGGGGGCCCCCACAGATACGCAGTATTTT
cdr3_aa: CASSRLAGAPTDTQYF

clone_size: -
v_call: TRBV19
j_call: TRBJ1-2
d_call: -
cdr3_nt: TGTGCCAGTAAGAGTCAGACGGCCAACTATGGCTACACCTTC
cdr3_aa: CASKSQTANYGYTF

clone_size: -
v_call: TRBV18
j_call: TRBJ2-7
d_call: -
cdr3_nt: TGTGCCAGCTCACTCGCACCCGGGGCTGGGCCCTACGAGCAGTACTTC
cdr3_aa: CASSLAPGAGPYEQYF

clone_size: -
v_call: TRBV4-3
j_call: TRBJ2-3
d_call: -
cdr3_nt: TGCGCCAGCAGCCAACAGGGCCCCCCGGCCCCAGATACGCAGTATTTT
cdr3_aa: CASSQQGPPAPDTQYF

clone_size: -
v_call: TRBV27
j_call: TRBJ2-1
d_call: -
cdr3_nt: TGTGCCAGCAGTTTATATAGAGACCACTACAATGAGCAGTTCTTC
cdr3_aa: CASSLYRDHYNEQFF

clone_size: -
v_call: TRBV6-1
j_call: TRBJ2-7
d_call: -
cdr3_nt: TGCGCCAGCGGGAGACAGGGGTACTACGAGCAGTACTTC
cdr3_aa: CASGRQGYYEQYF

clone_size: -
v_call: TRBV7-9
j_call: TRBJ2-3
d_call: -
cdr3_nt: TGTGCCAGCTTAAAGGACGGCAGCACAGATACGCAGTATTTT
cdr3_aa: CASLKDGSTDTQYF

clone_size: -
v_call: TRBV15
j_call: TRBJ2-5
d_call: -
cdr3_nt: TGTGCCACCAGCAAAGTCGGGAGCCAAGAGACCCAGTACTTC
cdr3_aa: CATSKVGSQETQYF

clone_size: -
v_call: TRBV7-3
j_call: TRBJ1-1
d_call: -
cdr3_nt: TGTGCCAGCAGCCCACTACTGGGGGGAGCTGAAGCTTTCTTT
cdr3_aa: CASSPLLGGAEAFF

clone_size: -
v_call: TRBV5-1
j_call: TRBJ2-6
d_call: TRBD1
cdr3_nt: TGCGCCAGCAGCCCGACAGGGGCAGGGGCCAACGTCCTGACTTTC
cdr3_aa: CASSPTGAGANVLTF

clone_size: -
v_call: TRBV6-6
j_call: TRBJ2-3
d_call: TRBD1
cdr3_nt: TGTGCCAGCAGTTCCCCGGACAGGGGGGAAACAGATACGCAGTATTTT
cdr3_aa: CASSSPDRGETDTQYF

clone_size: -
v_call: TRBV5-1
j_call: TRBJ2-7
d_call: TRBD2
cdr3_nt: TGCGCCAGCAGCGCGGGGGGGCCCTACGAGCAGTACTTC
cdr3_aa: CASSAGGPYEQYF

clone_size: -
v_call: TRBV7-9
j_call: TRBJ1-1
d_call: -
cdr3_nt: TGTGCCAGCAGCCTCAGGGGCGACGGTGAAGCTTTCTTT
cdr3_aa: CASSLRGDGEAFF

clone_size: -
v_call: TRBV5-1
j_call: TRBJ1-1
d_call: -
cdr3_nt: TGCGCCAGCAGCTTCGACGAGAACACTGAAGCTTTCTTT
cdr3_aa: CASSFDENTEAFF

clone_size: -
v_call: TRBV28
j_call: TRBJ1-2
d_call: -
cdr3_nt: TGTGCCAGCAGTTTATCATTTGGGCAGGGTTATGGCTACACCTTC
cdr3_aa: CASSLSFGQGYGYTF

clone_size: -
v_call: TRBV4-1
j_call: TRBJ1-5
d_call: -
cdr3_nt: TGCGCCAGCAGCCAAGACAACGGGCAGGATCAGCCCCAGCATTTT
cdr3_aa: CASSQDNGQDQPQHF

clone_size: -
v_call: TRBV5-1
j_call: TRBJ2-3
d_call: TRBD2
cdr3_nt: TGCGCCAGCAGCTTGCGGGAGGGCACAGATACGCAGTATTTT
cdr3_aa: CASSLREGTDTQYF

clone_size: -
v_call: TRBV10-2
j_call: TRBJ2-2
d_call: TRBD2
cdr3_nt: TGCGCCAGCATCGGGCTAGCGGGAGGTCGGGGCGGGGAGCTGTTTTTT
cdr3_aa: CASIGLAGGRGGELFF

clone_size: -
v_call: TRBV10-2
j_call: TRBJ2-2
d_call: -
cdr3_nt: TGCGCCAGCAGTGAGGACACCGGGGAGCTGTTTTTT
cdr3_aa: CASSEDTGELFF

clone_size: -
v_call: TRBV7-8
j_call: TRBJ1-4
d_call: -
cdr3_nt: TGTGCCAGCAGCTTAGCGGTTGCAGGCGAACGAAATGAAAAACTGTTTTTT
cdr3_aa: CASSLAVAGERNEKLFF

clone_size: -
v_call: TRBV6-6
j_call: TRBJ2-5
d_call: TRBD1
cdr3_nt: TGTGCCAGCAGTTACGAAATGGACAGGGGAAGAGGCCAGTACTTC
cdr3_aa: CASSYEMDRGRGQYF

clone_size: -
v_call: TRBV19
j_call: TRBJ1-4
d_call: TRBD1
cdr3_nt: TGTGCCAGTAACCCCAGGGGGGCCAATGAAAAACTGTTTTTT
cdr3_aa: CASNPRGANEKLFF

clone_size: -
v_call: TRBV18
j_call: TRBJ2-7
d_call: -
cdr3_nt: TGTGCCAGCTCACCAAAACAGGCAGACTACGAGCAGTACTTC
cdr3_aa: CASSPKQADYEQYF

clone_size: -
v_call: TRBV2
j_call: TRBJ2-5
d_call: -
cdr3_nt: TGTGCCAGCAGAGTGACAGGCCTCCAAGAGACCCAGTACTTC
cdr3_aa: CASRVTGLQETQYF

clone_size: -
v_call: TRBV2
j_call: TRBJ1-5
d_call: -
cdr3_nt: TGTGCCAGCAGACAGAATAGCAATCAGCCCCAGCATTTT
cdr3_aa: CASRQNSNQPQHF

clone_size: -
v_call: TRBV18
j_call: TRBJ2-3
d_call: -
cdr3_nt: TGTGCCAGCTCACCTATGACGGATACGCAGTATTTT
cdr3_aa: CASSPMTDTQYF

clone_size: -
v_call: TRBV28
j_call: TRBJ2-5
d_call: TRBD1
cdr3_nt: TGTGCCAGCAGACTAACAGGGGGGGAGACCCAGTACTTC
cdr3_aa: CASRLTGGETQYF

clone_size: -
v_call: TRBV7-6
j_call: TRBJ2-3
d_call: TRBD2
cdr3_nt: TGTGCCAGCAGCTTAGGAGCGGGGGGATCCCTAACCACAGATACGCAGTATTTT
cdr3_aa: CASSLGAGGSLTTDTQYF

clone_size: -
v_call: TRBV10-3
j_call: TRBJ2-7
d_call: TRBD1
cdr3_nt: TGTGCCATCAGTGAGTCAAGGGGACAGGGACCCTACGAGCAGTACTTC
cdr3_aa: CAISESRGQGPYEQYF

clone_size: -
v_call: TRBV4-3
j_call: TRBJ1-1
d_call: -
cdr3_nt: TGCGCCAGCAGCCAAGCGGTGGGGGGCACTGAAGCTTTCTTT
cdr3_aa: CASSQAVGGTEAFF

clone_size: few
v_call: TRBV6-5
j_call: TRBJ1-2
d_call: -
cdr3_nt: TGTGCCAGCAGTTACCTTATTGGCTATGGCTACACCTTC
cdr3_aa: CASSYLIGYGYTF

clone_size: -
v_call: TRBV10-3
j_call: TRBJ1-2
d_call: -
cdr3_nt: TGTGCCATCAGTGAAGGGACCGCTGCTAACTATGGCTACACCTTC
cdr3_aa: CAISEGTAANYGYTF

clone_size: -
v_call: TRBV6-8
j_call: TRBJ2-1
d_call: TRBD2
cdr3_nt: TGTGCCAAGACCGGACTAGCGGATCACAATGAGCAGTTCTTC
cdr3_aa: CAKTGLADHNEQFF

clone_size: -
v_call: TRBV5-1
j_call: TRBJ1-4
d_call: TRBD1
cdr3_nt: TGCGCCAGCAGCTACGGACAGGGGAATGAAAAACTGTTTTTT
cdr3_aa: CASSYGQGNEKLFF